Reported below is one T cell receptor (beta chain). The data were produced by immunoSEQ multiplex PCR, yet TCRdb's version contains in-frame clones alone and is incomplete. The data contain over 65,000 clones, 65% to 85% of them singletons. This specimen comes from a study of OX40 agonist ivuxolimab in advanced cancers. This material consisted of CD4+ or CD8+ T cells sorted from blood, taken in a trial of the OX40 agonist ivuxolimab. This TCR derives from an adult with an advanced solid tumor such as melanoma, head and neck, liver or kidney cancer.

CDR3 nucleotide sequence: TGTGCCAGCTGCACCGGGACCAGAGTGGGTGAGCAGTTCTTC. This translates into CASCTGTRVGEQFF. The chain joins TRBV2 to TRBJ2-1; D tentatively fits TRBD1 or TRBD2 (5 bases each). Germline assignment: CDR1 SNHLY and CDR2 FYNNEI. The ends were cut back, 8 bases at V and 9 bases at J, with 20 bases in the middle. The CDR3 length is 14 residues. Variable domain in full (rest from reference TRBV2 and TRBJ2-1): EPEVTQTPSHQVTQMGQEVILRCVPISNHLYFYWYRQILGQKVEFLVSFYNNEISEKSEIFDDQFSVERPDGSNFTLKIRSTKLEDSAMYFCASCTGTRVGEQFFGPGTRLTVL.